The 9 T cell receptor beta chains below all came from one sample that was sequenced in a study of Graves' ophthalmopathy and Graves' hyperthyroidism. Transcripts of RNA were the source for amplifying TCR beta CDR3 regions. First-round RT-PCR employed HTBI primers, with a second-round multiplex PCR after it. TCRdb ran MiXCR on the multiplex PCR reads and lists one entry per CDR3 protein. The table lists approximately 460,000 distinct CDR3 sequences, approximately 14% of them singletons. Sequencing was performed on blood. Every receptor here comes from a woman aged 25 to 39 with Graves' ophthalmopathy.

This clonotype showed up many times. The rearrangement links TRBV12-3 or TRBV12-4 to TRBJ2-3; maybe TRBD1 (5 bases). Trimming removed 11 bases from V and 2 bases from J, with 23 bases in between. This CDR3 spans 16 amino acids. CDR3 bases: TGTGCCTCCCAATGGGGCGGAGTCCTAGTCACAGATACGCAGTATTTT. Protein product: CASQWGGVLVTDTQYF.

This clonotype was detected many times. The CDR3 DNA reads TGCAGTGCTATCCCCGGGACTAGCGGGGGGCGGGGCTACGAGCAGTACTTC. This codes for CSAIPGTSGGRGYEQYF. This chain uses TRBV20-1 with TRBJ2-7; TRBD2 agrees at 15 bases. The CDR3 length is 17 residues. V shed 4 bases, J shed 3 bases, and the junction held 10 bases outside the gene matches. Germline V gene lookup returns CDR1 DFQATT and CDR2 SNEGSKA (reference sequence).

This clonotype was counted ten times or more. The chain combines TRBV5-1 with TRBJ2-2; D is uncertain. The CDR3 spans 13 residues. Germline V gives CDR1 SGHRS, CDR2 YFSETQ. Between the trimmed V and J ends, which lost 5 bases and 4 bases, there was a span of 9 bases. The CDR3 protein is CASSRPPTGELFF. CDR3 DNA sequence: TGCGCCAGCAGTCGGCCGCCCACCGGGGAGCTGTTTTTT.

This clonotype was observed many times. V and J are TRBV27 and TRBJ2-7, with 7 bases matching TRBD1. Germline V gene data show CDR1 as MNHEY and CDR2 as SMNVEV (reference sequence). This CDR3 spans 17 amino acids. V dropped 6 bases and J dropped 1; count of bases not matched to a gene: 15. In DNA form, the CDR3 reads TGTGCCAGCAGCCCAACAGGAGTACAGGGGATTTCCTACGAGCAGTACTTC. Its protein product is CASSPTGVQGISYEQYF.

This clonotype was observed many times. The rearrangement joins TRBV7-2 to TRBJ2-5; possible D gene TRBD2, 6 bases. This CDR3 spans 14 amino acids. CDR1 is SGHTA and CDR2 is FQGNSA in the germline V gene. V was trimmed by 1 base and J by 1 base, leaving 7 bases between them. The CDR3 region has the DNA TGTGCCAGCAGCTTAGTAGCGGCCCAAGAGACCCAGTACTTC. Its translation is CASSLVAAQETQYF.

Notes on this clonotype: A much more abundant neighbour one base away suggests this may be a read error. Lacking the conserved final phenylalanine or tryptophan, this CDR3 likely reflects a read error. The CDR3 sequence is CASGQVLTRNQPQHV. The CDR3 DNA is TGTGCCAGCGGACAGGTCCTAACGCGTAATCAGCCCCAGCATGTT. V is TRBV6-1 and J is TRBJ1-5; 7 positions agree with TRBD1. CDR1 MNHNS and CDR2 SASEGT come from the germline V gene. CDR3 size: 15 residues. V was pared by 8 bases and J by 4 bases, with 11 bases of the junction left unmatched.

This clonotype was recorded at least ten times. For the CDR3, the DNA is TGTGCCAGCAGTTTAGACGCGACCCCGGGGAATTCACCCCTCCACTTT. Protein: CASSLDATPGNSPLHF. This chain links TRBV28 with TRBJ1-6; no firm D call. The V end lost 2 bases, the J end lost 7 bases, and 15 bases lay between the germline ends. This CDR3 is 16 amino acids long. Germline V gene lookup returns CDR1 MDHEN and CDR2 SYDVKM. Using reference TRBV28 and TRBJ1-6 for the parts outside the CDR3, the full variable domain is DVKVTQSSRYLVKRTGEKVFLECVQDMDHENMFWYRQDPGLGLRLIYFSYDVKMKEKGDIPEGYSVSREKKERFSLILESASTNQTSMYLCASSLDATPGNSPLHFGNGTRLTVT.

This clonotype came up a few times. This CDR3 is CASTQEWGAGANVLTF. The CDR3 DNA sequence: TGTGCCAGCACCCAGGAATGGGGAGCTGGGGCCAACGTCCTGACTTTC. This chain links TRBV6-1 with TRBJ2-6; the D gene is possibly TRBD2 (5 bases). The germline V gene has CDR1 MNHNS and CDR2 SASEGT. V shed 7 bases and J shed 2 bases, with 15 bases lying between them. The CDR3 is made up of 16 amino acids.

As regards this clonotype: A much larger clonotype is one base distant, so this may be a read error. This chain uses TRBV28 with TRBJ2-7, with 10 bases matching TRBD1. This CDR3 spans 14 amino acids. Per germline, CDR1 MDHEN and CDR2 SYDVKM. V lost 4 bases and J lost 3; bases outside the gene matches: 3. The CDR3 loop is CASSSDRGDYEQYF. CDR3 nucleotides: TGTGCCAGCAGTTCGGACAGGGGGGACTACGAGCAGTACTTC.